A single sample gave rise to the 11 T cell receptor beta chains below, sequenced in a study of cytomegalovirus exposure and HLA in healthy donors. Use of 60 Vbeta and 13 Jbeta primers characterized the PCR. Libraries were prepared by immunoSEQ multiplex PCR; TCRdb keeps only in-frame clonotypes and omits some of them. The sample lists approximately 220,000 clones; 70% to 80% were seen once. The source material was PBMCs. These receptors were collected from a girl aged 2-15 years in good health and CMV-seronegative.

CDR3 DNA: TGCGCCAGCAACCGACAGGGGGCGGGTACAGATACGCAGTATTTT. Translation gives CASNRQGAGTDTQYF. This chain uses TRBV5-1 with TRBJ2-3, with 10 bases matching TRBD1. Germline V gives CDR1 SGHRS, CDR2 YFSETQ. After removal of 6 bases from V and 3 bases from J, the junction contained 7 bases not matched to a gene. The CDR3 sequence is 15 residues long.

A note on this clone: A junction end diverges from the germline sequence, so it may reflect a read error. Other DNA sequences within the sample encode an identical CDR3. This chain joins TRBV6-5 and TRBJ1-1; the D gene is possibly TRBD1 (5 bases). Looked up from germline, CDR1 is MNHEY and CDR2 is SVGAGI. The CDR3 runs to 14 residues. The CDR3: CASSQGHSRTEAFF. The CDR3 bases are TGCGCCAGCAGTCAAGGACACTCGCGCACTGAAGCTTTCTTT.

The chain links TRBV7-9 to TRBJ2-1; perhaps TRBD1 as D (5 bases). CDR3 length: 13 residues. Germline CDR1 SEHNR, CDR2 FQNEAQ (reference sequence). V lost 5 bases, J lost 10 bases, and 15 bases lay in between. As DNA, the CDR3 is TGTGCCAGCAGCACCCCAGGGAAGTGGGAGCAGTTCTTC. Encoded protein: CASSTPGKWEQFF.

The chain combines TRBV7-6 with TRBJ2-3, with D possibly matching TRBD2 (6 bases). V lost 1 base to trimming and J lost 0 bases, with 11 bases between them. The CDR3 is made up of 16 amino acids. The V gene's germline CDR1 is SGHVS and CDR2 FNYEAQ. The CDR3 region is CASSLVGLASTDTQYF. The CDR3 DNA reads TGTGCCAGCAGCTTAGTTGGTCTAGCGAGCACAGATACGCAGTATTTT.

The chain is built from TRBV7-9 and TRBJ1-1, with 9 nucleotides matching TRBD1. Germline trimming cut 0 bases from V and 1 base from J; bases unmatched to any gene: 3. The CDR3 length is 16 residues. Germline values: CDR1 SEHNR, CDR2 FQNEAQ (reference sequence). The CDR3 protein is CASSLAQGARNTEAFF. CDR3 bases: TGTGCCAGCAGCTTAGCACAGGGGGCTCGGAACACTGAAGCTTTCTTT.

CDR3 sequence reads: CASSKDRVETQYF. CDR3 DNA sequence: TGTGCCAGCAGCAAAGACAGGGTGGAGACCCAGTACTTC. The rearrangement joins TRBV11-2 to TRBJ2-5; 7 positions agree with TRBD1. This CDR3 region has 13 residues. Trimming cost V 5 bases and J 5 bases; bases outside gene matches: 5. Germline CDR1 is SGHAT and CDR2 is FQNNGV.

The chain couples TRBV5-4 to TRBJ1-2, with 9 bases fitting TRBD1. This CDR3 is 13 amino acids long. Germline CDR1 reads SGHNT; CDR2 reads YYREEE (reference sequence). V lost 7 bases and J lost 6; bases outside the gene matches: 7. In DNA, the CDR3 is TGTGCCAGCCTGGGGGACAGGGTCCATGGCTACACCTTC. It encodes CASLGDRVHGYTF. The variable domain in full, with the rest retrieved from reference TRBV5-4 and TRBJ1-2, is ETGVTQSPTHLIKTRGQQVTLRCSSQSGHNTVSWYQQALGQGPQFIFQYYREEENGRGNFPPRFSGLQFPNYSSELNVNALELDDSALYLCASLGDRVHGYTFGSGTRLTVV.

This clone has a handful of counts. The chain couples TRBV7-3 to TRBJ2-1; 7 nucleotides line up with TRBD1. V gave up 8 bases and J gave up 2 bases; unmatched junction bases: 3. Germline V gives CDR1 SGHTA, CDR2 FQGTGA. The CDR3 extends over 13 amino acids. This CDR3 is CASGTGAYNEQFF. The DNA of the CDR3 is TGTGCCAGCGGCACAGGGGCCTACAATGAGCAGTTCTTC. The complete variable domain, with remaining parts taken from reference TRBV7-3 and TRBJ2-1, reads GAGVSQTPSNKVTEKGKYVELRCDPISGHTALYWYRQSLGQGPEFLIYFQGTGAADDSGLPNDRFFAVRPEGSVSTLKIQRTERGDSAVYLCASGTGAYNEQFFGPGTRLTVL.

The genes are TRBV5-1 and TRBJ2-6; D not certain. Germline V gene lookup returns CDR1 SGHRS and CDR2 YFSETQ. The length of the CDR3 is 15 residues. Deletions cut 3 bases from V and 0 bases from J, with 7 bases between. The CDR3 sequence is CASSWAGSGANVLTF. CDR3 DNA sequence: TGCGCCAGCAGCTGGGCAGGCTCTGGGGCCAACGTCCTGACTTTC.

The CDR3 DNA reads TGTGCCAGCATTGGCTATGGGGGCAGTGGGGCCAACGTCCTGACTTTC. Its protein product is CASIGYGGSGANVLTF. The rearrangement joins TRBV6-6 to TRBJ2-6; a weak D match, TRBD1 (6 bases). This CDR3 is built from 16 residues. The V gene's germline CDR1 is MNHNY and CDR2 SVGAGI (reference sequence). The V gene lost 7 bases and the J gene lost 3 bases, with 16 bases spanning the gap.

The rearrangement links TRBV5-4 to TRBJ2-1, with D unresolved. The CDR3 is 13 residues long. Trimming stripped 0 bases from V and 4 bases from J, with 5 bases between. The germline gives CDR1 SGHNT, CDR2 YYREEE (reference sequence). The CDR3 sequence is CASSLELYNEQFF. The DNA for the CDR3 is TGTGCCAGCAGCTTGGAACTGTACAATGAGCAGTTCTTC.